Below are 15 T cell receptor beta chains sequenced from a single sample in a study of blood T cell repertoires in COVID-19. Clones were sequenced by immunoSEQ multiplex PCR, and TCRdb holds only the in-frame ones, with some missing. The sample has about 210,000 clones, 84% seen once; the top ten hold roughly 7.6%. The source material was peripheral blood. The receptors shown here come from a woman over 75 with COVID-19, enrolled during active disease.

This chain joins TRBV19 and TRBJ1-5, with TRBD1 identical over 7 bases. Per germline, CDR1 LNHDA and CDR2 SQIVND (reference sequence). Trimming took 5 bases from V and 3 from J; bases not matched to a gene: 4. CDR3 size: 14 residues. The CDR3 sequence: CASSPRGDNQPQHF. The DNA of the CDR3 is TGTGCCAGTAGTCCCAGGGGGGACAATCAGCCCCAGCATTTT.

V is TRBV29-1 and J is TRBJ1-1, with D possibly being TRBD1 (5 bases). The germline CDR1 and CDR2 sequences are SQVTM and ANQGSEA. Trimming pared 8 bases from V and 4 bases from J, leaving 11 bases between. The CDR3 is 11 residues long. DNA of the CDR3: TGCAGCACCGGGGGTGTCACTGAAGCTTTCTTT. Its protein product is CSTGGVTEAFF.

This chain links TRBV10-3 with TRBJ1-6; a weak D match, TRBD1 (5 bases). The CDR3 extends over 15 amino acids. The V end was cut by 5 bases, the J end by 6 bases, with 14 bases between. From germline, CDR1 is ENHRY and CDR2 SYGVKD. CDR3: CAISKQESGNSPLHF. The CDR3 DNA reads as TGTGCCATCAGTAAACAGGAATCGGGTAATTCACCCCTCCACTTT.

The chain links TRBV10-1 to TRBJ2-2, with 9 bases matching TRBD1. Germline V CDR1 and CDR2: WNHNN, SYGVQD (reference sequence). V shed 8 bases, J shed 2 bases, and the junction held 9 bases outside the gene matches. The CDR3 has 16 residues. The CDR3 loop reads CASLNRDRVNTGELFF. The CDR3 DNA sequence: TGCGCCAGCTTGAACCGGGACAGGGTTAACACCGGGGAGCTGTTTTTT.

This rearrangement joins TRBV5-6 to TRBJ2-1; 15 bases line up with TRBD2. Germline V lookup: CDR1 SGHDT, CDR2 YYEEEE. The CDR3 loop spans 15 amino acids. V was clipped by 7 bases and J by 10 bases; unmatched bases: 9. CDR3 sequence reads: CASHPGLAGGREQFF. The CDR3 nucleotides read TGTGCCAGCCACCCCGGACTAGCGGGGGGGCGCGAGCAGTTCTTC.

V and J are TRBV3-1 (or the pseudogene TRBV3-2) and TRBJ1-3; TRBD1 aligns across 7 bases. Germline trimming cut 5 bases from V and 7 bases from J; bases unmatched to any gene: 5. The CDR3 has 13 amino acids. Germline V lookup: CDR1 LGHDT, CDR2 YNNKEL (reference sequence). CDR3 amino acids: CASSSDRRNTIYF. The CDR3 bases are TGTGCCAGCAGCTCGGACAGGCGGAACACCATATATTTT.

The chain carries TRBV30 and TRBJ2-7; tentatively, D is TRBD1 (6 bases). Germline assignment: CDR1 GTSNPN and CDR2 SVGIG (reference sequence). The CDR3 totals 13 residues. The V and J ends lost 4 bases and 1 base respectively, with 11 bases between them. As DNA, the CDR3 is TGTGCCTGGAAGGGGGTCCGTTCCTACGAGCAGTACTTC. Its protein is CAWKGVRSYEQYF.

The V gene is TRBV6-5, the J gene TRBJ1-1; D gene uncertain. CDR1 is MNHEY and CDR2 is SVGAGI in the germline V gene. This CDR3 has 16 amino acids. The V end was cut by 0 bases, the J end by 4 bases, with 15 bases between. The CDR3 nucleotides read TGTGCCAGCAGTTACTCGACTCGACGTGGGAGCACTGAAGCTTTCTTT. Residues: CASSYSTRRGSTEAFF.

The rearrangement links TRBV6-2 or TRBV6-3 to TRBJ1-1; 7 nucleotides line up with TRBD1. This CDR3 comprises 15 residues. Germline V gives CDR1 MNHEY, CDR2 SVGEGT. Germline trimming cut 5 bases from V and 0 bases from J; bases unmatched to any gene: 6. CDR3 nucleotide sequence: TGTGCCAGCAGTACTCGACAGGGCGTGAACACTGAAGCTTTCTTT. It translates to CASSTRQGVNTEAFF.

J is TRBJ1-1 and V is TRBV5-1, with 10 bases fitting TRBD1. Germline V gives CDR1 SGHRS, CDR2 YFSETQ. CDR3 size: 18 residues. V shed 4 bases, J shed 1 base, and the junction held 13 bases outside the gene matches. CDR3 loop: CASSRAGTGDFWNTEAFF. The DNA for the CDR3 is TGCGCCAGCAGCCGGGCGGGGACAGGGGATTTCTGGAACACTGAAGCTTTCTTT.

The chain joins TRBV9 to TRBJ2-7, with a weak D call TRBD1 (6 bases). The CDR3 covers 13 residues. V shed 4 bases and J shed 7 bases, with 15 bases lying between them. CDR1 and CDR2 from the germline V gene are SGDLS and YYNGEE. CDR3 in DNA: TGTGCCAGCAGCCGGGACACTGTCTCGGAGCAGTACTTC. Translation: CASSRDTVSEQYF.

V usage is TRBV18 and J usage is TRBJ1-2, with D tentatively TRBD1 (5 bases). The CDR3 is 16 amino acids. Germline CDR1 and CDR2: KGHSH and LQKENI. The V gene lost 3 bases and the J gene lost 4 bases, with 18 bases spanning the gap. CDR3 DNA sequence: TGTGCCAGCTCACCCGGGACTGGGCGAGCGGGCTATGGCTACACCTTC. As protein: CASSPGTGRAGYGYTF. The whole variable domain, filled in from reference TRBV18 and TRBJ1-2, reads NAGVMQNPRHLVRRRGQEARLRCSPMKGHSHVYWYRQLPEEGLKFMVYLQKENIIDESGMPKERFSAEFPKEGPSILRIQQVVRGDSAAYFCASSPGTGRAGYGYTFGSGTRLTVV.

The chain couples TRBV7-3 to TRBJ2-1; perhaps TRBD2 as D (5 bases). V dropped 5 bases and J dropped 5 bases, with 16 bases sitting between them. Germline V gene lookup returns CDR1 SGHTA and CDR2 FQGTGA. The CDR3 runs 15 residues. Here the CDR3 reads CASSLQVGGNNEQFF. The DNA of the CDR3 is TGTGCCAGCAGCCTCCAGGTTGGAGGTAACAATGAGCAGTTCTTC.

This chain links TRBV23-1 with TRBJ1-1, with D perhaps TRBD1 (5 bases). TRBV23-1 is known as an ORF, though its function is uncertain. V was cut by 0 bases and J by 1 base, with 9 bases left in between. The CDR3 consists of 15 residues. The CDR3, as DNA: TGCGCCAGCAGTCAATCGCCGGGGGGGAACACTGAAGCTTTCTTT. It codes for CASSQSPGGNTEAFF.

The chain joins TRBV19 to TRBJ2-5; tentative D call: TRBD2 (6 bases). Germline V CDR1 and CDR2: LNHDA, SQIVND (reference sequence). CDR3 length: 14 amino acids. V was cut by 5 bases and J by 5 bases, with 15 bases left in between. CDR3 in DNA: TGTGCCAGTAGTCCACGGGGACGGGAGGAGACCCAGTACTTC. It yields the protein CASSPRGREETQYF.